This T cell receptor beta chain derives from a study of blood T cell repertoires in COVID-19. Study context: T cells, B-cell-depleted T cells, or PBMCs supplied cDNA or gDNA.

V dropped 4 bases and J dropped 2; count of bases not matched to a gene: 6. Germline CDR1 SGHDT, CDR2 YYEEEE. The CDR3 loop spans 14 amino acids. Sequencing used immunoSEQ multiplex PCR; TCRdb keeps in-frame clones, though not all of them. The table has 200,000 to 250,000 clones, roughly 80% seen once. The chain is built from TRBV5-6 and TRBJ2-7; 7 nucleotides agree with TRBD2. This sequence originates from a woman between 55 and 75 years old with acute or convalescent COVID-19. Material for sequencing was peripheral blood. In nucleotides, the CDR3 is TGTGCCAGCAGCATGACTAGCAAGACCTACGAGCAGTACTTC. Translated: CASSMTSKTYEQYF.